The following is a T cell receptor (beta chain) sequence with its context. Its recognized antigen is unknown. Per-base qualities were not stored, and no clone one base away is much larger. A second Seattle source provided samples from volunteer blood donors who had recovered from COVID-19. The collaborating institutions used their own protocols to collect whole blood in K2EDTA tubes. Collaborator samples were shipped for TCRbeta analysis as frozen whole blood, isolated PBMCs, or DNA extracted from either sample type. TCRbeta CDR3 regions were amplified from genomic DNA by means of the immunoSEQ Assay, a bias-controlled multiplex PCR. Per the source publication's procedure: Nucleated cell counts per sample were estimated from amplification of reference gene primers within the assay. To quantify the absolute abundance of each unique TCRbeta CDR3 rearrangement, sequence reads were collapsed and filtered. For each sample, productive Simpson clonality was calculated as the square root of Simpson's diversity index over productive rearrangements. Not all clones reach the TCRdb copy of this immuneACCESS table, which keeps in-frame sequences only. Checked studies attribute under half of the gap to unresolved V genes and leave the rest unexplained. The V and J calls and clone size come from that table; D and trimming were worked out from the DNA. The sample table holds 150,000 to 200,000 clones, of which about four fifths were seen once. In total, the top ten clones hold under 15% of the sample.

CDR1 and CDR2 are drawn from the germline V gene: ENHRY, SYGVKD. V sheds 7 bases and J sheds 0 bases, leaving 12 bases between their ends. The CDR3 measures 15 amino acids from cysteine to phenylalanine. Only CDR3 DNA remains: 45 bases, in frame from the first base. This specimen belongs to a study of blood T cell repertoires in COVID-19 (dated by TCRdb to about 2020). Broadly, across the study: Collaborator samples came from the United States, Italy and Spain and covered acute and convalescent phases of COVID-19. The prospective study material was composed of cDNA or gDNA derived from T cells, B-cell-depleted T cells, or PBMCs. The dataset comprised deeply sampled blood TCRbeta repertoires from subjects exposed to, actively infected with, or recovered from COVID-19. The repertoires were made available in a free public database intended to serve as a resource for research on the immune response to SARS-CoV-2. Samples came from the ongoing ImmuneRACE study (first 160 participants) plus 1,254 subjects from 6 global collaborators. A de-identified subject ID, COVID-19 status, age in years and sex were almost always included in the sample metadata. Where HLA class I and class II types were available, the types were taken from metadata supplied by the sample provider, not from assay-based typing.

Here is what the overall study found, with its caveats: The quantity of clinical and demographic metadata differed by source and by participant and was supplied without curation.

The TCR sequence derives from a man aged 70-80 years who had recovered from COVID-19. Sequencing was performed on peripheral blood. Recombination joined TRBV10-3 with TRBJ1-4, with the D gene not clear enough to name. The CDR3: CAIKAGHSTNEKLFF. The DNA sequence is TGTGCCATCAAAGCGGGCCATTCAACTAATGAAAAACTGTTTTTT.